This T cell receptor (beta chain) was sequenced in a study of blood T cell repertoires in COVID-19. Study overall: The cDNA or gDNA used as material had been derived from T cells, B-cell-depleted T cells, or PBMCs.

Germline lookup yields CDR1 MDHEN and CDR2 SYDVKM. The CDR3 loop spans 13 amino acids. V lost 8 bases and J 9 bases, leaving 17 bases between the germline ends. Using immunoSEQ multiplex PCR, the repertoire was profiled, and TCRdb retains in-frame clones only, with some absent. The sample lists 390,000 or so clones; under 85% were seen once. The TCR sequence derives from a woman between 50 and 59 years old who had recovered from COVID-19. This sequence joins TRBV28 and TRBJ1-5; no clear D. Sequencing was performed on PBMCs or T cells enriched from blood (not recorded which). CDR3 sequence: CASARVTGRPQHF. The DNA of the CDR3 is TGTGCCAGCGCAAGGGTAACGGGGAGGCCCCAGCATTTT.